These 11 T cell receptor beta chains share one sample of origin, sequenced in a study of radiotherapy plus CTLA-4 blockade in lung cancer. Method: immunoSEQ multiplex PCR; TCRdb's copy keeps in-frame clones and lacks some. The table has tens of thousands of clones, around four fifths seen once; the top ten hold around 24%. The sequenced sample was peripheral blood, obtained from a patient treated with radiotherapy plus ipilimumab. The receptors shown here come from a human donor with non-small cell lung cancer that progressed on radiotherapy plus ipilimumab.

The genes are TRBV5-8 and TRBJ2-2; 14 bases map to TRBD2. The CDR3 has 18 amino acids. Germline V gives CDR1 SGHTS, CDR2 YDEGEE. Trimming at V came to 4 bases and at J to 6 bases, leaving 11 bases not matched to a gene. The DNA of the CDR3 is TGTGCCAGCAGCGCGGTGGGACTAGCGGGAGTGGTCGCCGGGGAGCTGTTTTTT. Protein product: CASSAVGLAGVVAGELFF.

The chain couples TRBV19 to TRBJ2-1; D is possibly TRBD2 (5 bases). V lost 5 bases to trimming and J lost 7 bases, with 15 bases between them. The CDR3 is made up of 14 amino acids. The germline CDR1 and CDR2 sequences are LNHDA and SQIVND (reference sequence). The CDR3 DNA is TGTGCCAGTAGTCCCGGAGCGGAAATGAATGAGCAGTTCTTC. It specifies CASSPGAEMNEQFF.

The CDR3 DNA sequence: TGTGCCAGTACCTCGGGGACAGCGAGCTACAATGAGCAGTTCTTC. Its translation: CASTSGTASYNEQFF. V gene TRBV19 combines with J gene TRBJ2-1; 7 bases line up with TRBD1. V lost 7 bases, J lost 3 bases, and 9 bases stayed unmatched. Germline CDR1 reads LNHDA; CDR2 reads SQIVND (reference sequence). The CDR3 is 15 amino acids.

The chain has TRBV2 and TRBJ1-1; possible D gene TRBD1, 5 bases. CDR1 is SNHLY and CDR2 is FYNNEI in the germline V gene. The CDR3 contains 13 residues. Trimming cost V 6 bases and J 4 bases, with 12 bases left between them. The CDR3 DNA reads TGTGCCAGCAGGGAGGGGAAGAGCACTGAAGCTTTCTTT. As protein: CASREGKSTEAFF.

This chain joins TRBV2 and TRBJ1-1; D is unresolved. The CDR3 sequence is 14 residues long. From germline, CDR1 is SNHLY and CDR2 FYNNEI. Trimming removed 2 bases from V and 1 base from J, with 8 bases in between. CDR3 DNA: TGTGCCAGCAGTGAAAAACAGAGGAACACTGAAGCTTTCTTT. The encoded protein is CASSEKQRNTEAFF. Full variable domain (missing parts from reference TRBV2 and TRBJ1-1): EPEVTQTPSHQVTQMGQEVILRCVPISNHLYFYWYRQILGQKVEFLVSFYNNEISEKSEIFDDQFSVERPDGSNFTLKIRSTKLEDSAMYFCASSEKQRNTEAFFGQGTRLTVV.

This clone turned up a few times. The rearrangement uses TRBV28 and TRBJ1-1; D is undetermined. The CDR3 loop spans 13 amino acids. The germline V gene encodes CDR1 MDHEN and CDR2 SYDVKM. Deletions cut 10 bases from V and 7 bases from J, with 19 bases between. CDR3 nucleotide sequence: TGTGCCACCAGACTCCCGGTCGTGGATGAAGCTTTCTTT. It translates to CATRLPVVDEAFF.

The chain joins TRBV6-5 to TRBJ2-1; a possible D gene is TRBD2 (5 bases). Germline CDR1 MNHEY, CDR2 SVGAGI. This CDR3 spans 14 amino acids. V lost 4 bases to trimming and J lost 3 bases, with 10 bases between them. CDR3 loop: CASSSRGIYNEQFF. For the CDR3, the DNA is TGTGCCAGCAGTTCCAGAGGGATCTACAATGAGCAGTTCTTC.

The chain employs TRBV4-1 and TRBJ1-5, with D maybe TRBD1 (5 bases). Trimming removed 4 bases at V and 9 bases at J, with 19 bases between. The CDR3 runs 15 residues. Germline V gives CDR1 MGHRA, CDR2 YSYEKL. CDR3 nucleotide sequence: TGCGCCAGCAGCCGATGGACCGTTCCGGGGCGGCCCCAGCATTTT. This sequence encodes CASSRWTVPGRPQHF.

V is TRBV5-1 and J is TRBJ1-1; the D is unclear. The CDR3 length is 13 residues. Trimming shortened V by 5 bases and J by 5 bases, and 13 bases separated the two germline ends. Germline CDR1 and CDR2: SGHRS and YFSETQ. The CDR3 loop reads CASSPSGGTEAFF. For the CDR3, the DNA is TGCGCCAGCAGTCCCTCCGGAGGAACTGAAGCTTTCTTT.

This chain links TRBV5-1 with TRBJ2-1; D is ambiguous. The germline CDR1 and CDR2 sequences are SGHRS and YFSETQ. The ends were cut back, 3 bases at V and 5 bases at J, with 15 bases in the middle. This CDR3 has 15 residues. The CDR3: CASSSALLRNNEQFF. In DNA, the CDR3 is TGCGCCAGCAGCTCGGCCCTTTTGCGGAACAATGAGCAGTTCTTC. Full variable domain (missing parts from reference TRBV5-1 and TRBJ2-1): KAGVTQTPRYLIKTRGQQVTLSCSPISGHRSVSWYQQTPGQGLQFLFEYFSETQRNKGNFPGRFSGRQFSNSRSEMNVSTLELGDSALYLCASSSALLRNNEQFFGPGTRLTVL.

The V and J genes are TRBV5-8 and TRBJ2-3; D is perhaps TRBD2 (6 bases). V lost 7 bases, J lost 14 bases, and 26 bases lay in between. Germline V lookup: CDR1 SGHTS, CDR2 YDEGEE. The CDR3 is 14 residues long. The CDR3 loop reads CASGNREFLFSAYF. CDR3 nucleotides: TGTGCCAGCGGAAACCGGGAGTTCCTTTTCAGTGCGTATTTT.